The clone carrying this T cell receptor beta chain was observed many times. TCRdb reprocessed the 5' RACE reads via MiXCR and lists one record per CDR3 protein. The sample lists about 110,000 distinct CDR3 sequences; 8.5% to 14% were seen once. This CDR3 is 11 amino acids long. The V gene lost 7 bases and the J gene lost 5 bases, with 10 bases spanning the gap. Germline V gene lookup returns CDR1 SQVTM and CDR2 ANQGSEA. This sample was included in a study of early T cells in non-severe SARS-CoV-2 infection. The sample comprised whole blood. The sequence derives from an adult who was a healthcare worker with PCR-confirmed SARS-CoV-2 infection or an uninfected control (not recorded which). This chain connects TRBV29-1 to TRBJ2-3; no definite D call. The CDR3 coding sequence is TGCAGCGGGATGGTAGTAGATACGCAGTATTTT. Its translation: CSGMVVDTQYF.